What follows is one T cell receptor beta chain and its context. TCRdb keeps only in-frame clones here, not all; method: immunoSEQ multiplex PCR. This table has some 19,000 clones, 85% to 90% appearing once. This entry comes from a study of blood T cell repertoires in COVID-19. Study-wide context: T cells, B-cell-depleted T cells, or PBMCs supplied cDNA or gDNA.

V lost 4 bases and J lost 0, with 10 bases in between. There are 15 residues in the CDR3. CDR1 and CDR2 (germline): LGHNA, YNFKEQ. This chain connects TRBV4-2 to TRBJ1-3; the D is unclear. The sequencing sample was made of peripheral blood. This sequence originates from a man aged 65 to 85 with acute or convalescent COVID-19. The chain's CDR3 is CASSRDTSSGNTIYF. CDR3 coding DNA: TGTGCCAGCAGCCGCGACACCAGCTCTGGAAACACCATATATTTT.